This is a list of T cell receptor beta chains from one sample in a study of CXCR3-negative and CXCR3-positive naive CD8 T cells. TCRdb derives one entry per CDR3 protein from the 5' RACE reads, leaving out DNA. This sample's table has 150,000 to 170,000 distinct CDR3 sequences. The source material was naive CXCR3+ CD8+ T cells from blood. These receptors originate from a human donor in good health. Some clones in this sample may be carry-over from other donors' samples. The CDR3 runs from the conserved cysteine through the conserved F or W. The order of the fields is V gene, J gene, CDR3 protein.

TRBV12-3/TRBV12-4	TRBJ2-1	CASSDSGDSYNEQFF
TRBV7-9	TRBJ2-5	CASSFEQYQETQYF
TRBV7-9	TRBJ2-7	CASSRQGGKREKSYEQYF
TRBV4-3	TRBJ2-1	CASSQDRAGLDNEQFF
TRBV7-9	TRBJ2-7	CASSSGSGEQYF
TRBV15	TRBJ2-7	CATSRVELGRDEQYF
TRBV12-3/TRBV12-4	TRBJ2-7	CASSPGLATNEQYF
TRBV4-1	TRBJ2-1	CASSHNAYRNEQFF
TRBV28	TRBJ1-5	CASSQWTAGPEIMGNQPQHF
TRBV20-1	TRBJ2-1	CSARNLEYEQFF
TRBV28	TRBJ1-5	CASSFEVVLQPQHF
TRBV7-9	TRBJ1-6	CASSAGPSPLHF
TRBV29-1	TRBJ1-2	CSVDGGDGYTF
TRBV29-1	TRBJ1-4	CSVTQAGRLEKLFF
TRBV4-1	TRBJ2-5	CASSQDPSPQETQYF
TRBV2	TRBJ2-2	CASSDPGTLNTGELFF
TRBV15	TRBJ2-1	CATSEGRGDYNEQFF
TRBV9	TRBJ2-1	CASSVRTGNNEQFF
TRBV30	TRBJ1-1	CAWSHGQGDTEAFF
TRBV15	TRBJ1-2	CATSRDGDQGYYGYTF
TRBV10-3	TRBJ2-3	CAISESRDSPTDTQYF
TRBV10-3	TRBJ2-7	CAISESRHLTADPSYEQYF
TRBV28	TRBJ1-1	CASSFGWNTEAFF
TRBV28	TRBJ2-7	CASSLTGSGSYEQYF
TRBV6-4	TRBJ2-3	CASSDGTGGADTQYF
TRBV20-1	TRBJ2-1	CSARDRTGTSGLEQFF
TRBV29-1	TRBJ2-5	CSVGQGVQETQYF
TRBV5-1	TRBJ2-1	CASRPDSYNEQFF
TRBV4-3	TRBJ2-7	CASSQDVDHYEQYF
TRBV7-6	TRBJ1-6	CASSRTGSFSYNSPLHF
TRBV19	TRBJ1-2	CASSTTGSGHYGYTF
TRBV29-1	TRBJ1-2	CSVEGDSYLGYGYTF
TRBV7-6	TRBJ2-3	CASSPSRGGDGFTDTQYF
TRBV15	TRBJ2-1	CATSRWPGQNSNEQFF
TRBV4-3	TRBJ2-7	CASSQGAGGGMYYEQYF
TRBV9	TRBJ2-7	CASSLHPVQGASYEQYF
TRBV6-5	TRBJ2-7	CASSPGHFAYEQYF
TRBV12-3/TRBV12-4	TRBJ1-5	CASSQTVGAGNQPQHF
TRBV29-1	TRBJ2-1	CSVPTSGNNEQFF
TRBV10-2	TRBJ1-6	CASSDLDRGSPLHF
TRBV7-2	TRBJ2-1	CASSLDRDALPSSYNEQFF
TRBV29-1	TRBJ2-1	CSALNGTGGFLSSYNEQFF
TRBV20-1	TRBJ2-1	CSARDPYSGGWSYNEQFF
TRBV21-1	TRBJ2-4	CASSKREPRAMAKNIQYF